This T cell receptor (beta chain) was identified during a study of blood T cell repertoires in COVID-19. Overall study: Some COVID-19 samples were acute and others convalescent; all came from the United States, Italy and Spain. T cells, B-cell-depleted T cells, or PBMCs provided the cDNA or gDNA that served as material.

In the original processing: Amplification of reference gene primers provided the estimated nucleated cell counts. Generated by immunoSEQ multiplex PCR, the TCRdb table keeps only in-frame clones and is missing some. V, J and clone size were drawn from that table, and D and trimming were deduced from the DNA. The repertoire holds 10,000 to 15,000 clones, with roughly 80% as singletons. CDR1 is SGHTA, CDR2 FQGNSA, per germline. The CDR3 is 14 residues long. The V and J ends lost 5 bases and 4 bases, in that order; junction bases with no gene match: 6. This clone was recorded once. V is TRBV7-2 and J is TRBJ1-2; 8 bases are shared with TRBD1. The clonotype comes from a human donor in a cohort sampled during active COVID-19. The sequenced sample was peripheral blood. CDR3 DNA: TGTGCCAGCAGCGCTCCGGACAGGGCCTATGGCTACACCTTC. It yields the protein CASSAPDRAYGYTF.